Below are 28 T cell receptor beta chains sequenced from a single sample in a study of molecular identifiers for immune sequencing clone quantification. Each CDR3 protein gets one entry after TCRdb re-called the PCR reads with MiXCR. The sample records some 40,000 distinct CDR3 sequences, 20% to 25% being singletons. Sequencing input: naive CD8+ T cells from blood, with Jurkat cell RNA spiked in. Stated subset: FACS-sorted CD8+CD4-CCR7+CD45RA+ naive T cells. Receptors were obtained from a human donor in good health. Some libraries in this study had Jurkat cell RNA spiked in.

This clonotype turned up a few times. The chain carries TRBV5-1 and TRBJ2-7, with 8 bases aligning to TRBD1. Looked up from germline, CDR1 is SGHRS and CDR2 is YFSETQ. After removal of 4 bases from V and 2 bases from J, the junction contained 5 bases not matched to a gene. The CDR3 extends over 14 amino acids. Here the CDR3 reads CASSLPTGAYEQYF. As DNA, the CDR3 is TGCGCCAGCAGCCTACCGACAGGGGCCTACGAGCAGTACTTC.

With regard to this clonotype: This could be a read error, since a much larger clone is one nucleotide away. The CDR3 protein is CSAQGRTGELFF. The CDR3 DNA sequence: TGCAGTGCCCAGGGTCGGACCGGGGAGCTGTTTTTT. The rearrangement joins TRBV20-1 to TRBJ2-2; perhaps TRBD1 as D (5 bases). Germline V gene data show CDR1 as DFQATT and CDR2 as SNEGSKA (reference sequence). The V end lost 6 bases, the J end lost 5 bases, and 10 bases lay between the germline ends. The CDR3 is 12 amino acids.

In its sample, this clonotype was seen many times. The gene calls are TRBV12-5 and TRBJ2-3; 9 bases are shared with TRBD2. The germline CDR1 and CDR2 sequences are LGHNT and FRNRAP. The J segment lost 5 bases and the V segment lost 7 bases, leaving 10 bases of the junction unmatched. This CDR3 has 15 residues. CDR3: CASASGITTGDTQYF. The CDR3 nucleotides read TGTGCTAGTGCTAGCGGGATTACGACGGGAGATACGCAGTATTTT.

The V and J genes are TRBV9 and TRBJ2-2; D unresolved. CDR3 length: 12 residues. Germline loops: CDR1 SGDLS, CDR2 YYNGEE. Trimming pared 4 bases from V and 6 bases from J, leaving 7 bases between. The CDR3 DNA is TGTGCCAGCAGCTCAGATTCCGGGGAGCTGTTTTTT. Translation: CASSSDSGELFF.

This clonotype was counted many times. The chain carries TRBV29-1 and TRBJ2-5; the D gene is possibly TRBD1 (6 bases). Germline V gives CDR1 SQVTM, CDR2 ANQGSEA. The CDR3 contains 15 residues. V was cut by 1 base and J by 5 bases, with 17 bases left in between. The CDR3 nucleotides read TGCAGCGTTGAAGCCCCTAGACAGGATGAGGAGACCCAGTACTTC. It yields the protein CSVEAPRQDEETQYF.

This clonotype showed up many times. This sequence joins TRBV4-3 and TRBJ2-7; 10 bases are a match to TRBD1. J gave up 2 bases and V 3 bases, and 4 bases lay outside the gene matches. Looked up from germline, CDR1 is LGHNA and CDR2 is YSLEER. CDR3 length: 15 amino acids. CDR3 sequence (DNA): TGCGCCAGCAGCCACTCTGGACAGGGGGCCTACGAGCAGTACTTC. Translated: CASSHSGQGAYEQYF.

Remarks on this clonotype: This may arise from a read error, as a much more abundant clone is one base away. This chain joins TRBV5-1 and TRBJ2-7, with 8 bases that match TRBD1. Germline-derived CDR1 and CDR2 are SGHRS and YFSETQ. The trim removed 4 bases at V and 5 bases at J, leaving 11 bases unmatched. The CDR3 spans 15 residues. This chain's CDR3 is CASSLRDRLLDEQYF. The CDR3, as DNA: TGCGCCAGCAGCCTAAGGGACAGGCTTCTTGACGAGCAGTACTTC. Full variable domain (remainder filled in from reference TRBV5-1 and TRBJ2-7): KAGVTQTPRYLIKTRGQQVTLSCSPISGHRSVSWYQQTPGQGLQFLFEYFSETQRNKGNFPGRFSGRQFSNSRSEMNVSTLELGDSALYLCASSLRDRLLDEQYFGPGTRLTVT.

For this clonotype: A read error is possible here, since a much larger clone lies one base away. The V call is TRBV9, the J call TRBJ2-3; D not resolved. The CDR3 consists of 15 residues. Germline V gene lookup returns CDR1 SGDLS and CDR2 YYNGEE. The CDR3 loop is CAGSVTDGPTDTQYF. CDR3 bases: TGTGCCGGCAGCGTAACCGACGGCCCCACAGATACGCAGTATTTT.

There are many counts of this clonotype. The chain combines TRBV9 with TRBJ2-5; no definite D call. V was cut by 4 bases and J by 0 bases, with 4 bases left in between. Germline CDR1 is SGDLS and CDR2 is YYNGEE. This CDR3 is 12 amino acids long. The chain's CDR3 is CASSPNQETQYF. As DNA, the CDR3 is TGTGCCAGCAGCCCCAACCAAGAGACCCAGTACTTC.

The sample holds a few counts of this clonotype. Given the absence of the conserved phenylalanine or tryptophan at the CDR3 end, a read error is likely. The chain recombines TRBV9 with TRBJ2-5; 9 nucleotides line up with TRBD1. The CDR3 is 15 residues long. The V gene's germline CDR1 is SGDLS and CDR2 YYNGEE. Unmatched junction bases numbered 8, after V lost 6 bases and J lost 2 bases. The CDR3 region has the DNA TGTGCCAGCACCGCACCGGGACAGGGTCAAGAGACCCAGTACTCC. This translates into CASTAPGQGQETQYS.

Concerning this clonotype itself: The junction departs from germline at one end; a sequencing error may be responsible. The chain uses TRBV11-2 and TRBJ2-5; D is uncertain. CDR3 length: 15 amino acids. CDR1 SGHAT and CDR2 FQNNGV come from the germline V gene. CDR3 sequence reads: CASSSPEKLQGTQYF. The CDR3 bases are TGTGCCAGCAGCTCCCCGGAGAAGCTCCAAGGGACCCAGTACTTC.

This clonotype was picked up many times. The gene calls are TRBV6-5 and TRBJ1-2, with D unresolved. The germline V gene encodes CDR1 MNHEY and CDR2 SVGAGI. Trimming left V 0 bases short and J 4 bases short, with 12 bases between. The CDR3 contains 15 residues. CDR3 in amino acids: CASSYSPNQGYGYTF. The CDR3 DNA follows: TGTGCCAGCAGTTACTCCCCCAACCAAGGCTATGGCTACACCTTC.

The V gene is TRBV4-3, the J gene TRBJ2-7, with D possibly matching TRBD2 (7 bases). The germline CDR1 and CDR2 sequences are LGHNA and YSLEER. The ends were cut back, 0 bases at V and 7 bases at J, with 16 bases in the middle. The CDR3 extends over 15 amino acids. For the CDR3, the DNA is TGCGCCAGCAGCCAAGACGGAAGGCGGGGGCGGGAGCAGTACTTC. Its protein is CASSQDGRRGREQYF.

This clonotype was detected ten times or more. The chain carries TRBV28 and TRBJ1-5; perhaps TRBD1 as D (6 bases). V was cut by 4 bases and J by 3 bases, with 13 bases left in between. The CDR3 is 15 amino acids. Germline CDR1 and CDR2: MDHEN and SYDVKM. DNA for the CDR3: TGTGCCAGCAGTTCCCGACAGGCGTCCAATCAGCCCCAGCATTTT. Translation gives CASSSRQASNQPQHF.

This clonotype was seen ten or more times. The V and J genes are TRBV5-5 and TRBJ1-4, with TRBD1 as a possible D gene (6 bases). Germline CDR1 and CDR2: SGHKS and YYEKEE (reference sequence). This CDR3 has 15 residues. V lost 0 bases and J lost 7, with 13 bases in between. This CDR3 reads CASSLGARDTEKLFF. In nucleotides, the CDR3 is TGTGCCAGCAGCTTGGGCGCCCGGGACACTGAAAAACTGTTTTTT.

This clonotype has a count of ten or more. The chain uses TRBV19 and TRBJ2-1, with D hard to call. The V end was cut by 1 base, the J end by 9 bases, with 7 bases between. Germline V gene lookup returns CDR1 LNHDA and CDR2 SQIVND (reference sequence). The CDR3 is made up of 12 amino acids. CDR3 in amino acids: CASSIGAREQFF. CDR3 DNA: TGTGCCAGTAGTATAGGGGCCCGTGAGCAGTTCTTC.

In its sample, this clonotype was seen many times. The rearrangement uses TRBV7-9 and TRBJ1-6; 7 nucleotides agree with TRBD1. With V trimmed by 6 bases and J by 9 bases, 8 bases remained unmatched. Germline V gene data show CDR1 as SEHNR and CDR2 as FQNEAQ (reference sequence). This CDR3 region has 14 residues. The CDR3 region has the DNA TGTGCCAGCAGTCCTGGAGGGGGCGTTTCACCCCTCCACTTT. Its translation: CASSPGGGVSPLHF.

V is TRBV20-1 and J is TRBJ2-7; D might be TRBD2 (5 bases). This CDR3 has 15 amino acids. Germline V CDR1 and CDR2: DFQATT, SNEGSKA (reference sequence). The V end was cut by 0 bases, the J end by 0 bases, with 12 bases between. The CDR3 DNA is TGCAGTGCTAGAGATAGCGAGTGGAGCTCCTACGAGCAGTACTTC. It specifies CSARDSEWSSYEQYF.

This clonotype was seen ten or more times. V usage is TRBV6-5 and J usage is TRBJ2-7; 9 nucleotides align to TRBD1. CDR1 and CDR2 from the germline V gene are MNHEY and SVGAGI. Trimming took 5 bases from V and 2 from J; bases not matched to a gene: 4. This CDR3 is built from 14 residues. The CDR3 spells CASSLQGATYEQYF. DNA for the CDR3: TGTGCCAGCAGTCTACAGGGGGCGACCTACGAGCAGTACTTC.

Worth noting for this clonotype: This CDR3 fails to terminate in the conserved phenylalanine or tryptophan, so it likely reflects a read error. V and J are TRBV5-1 and TRBJ2-7; 8 nucleotides agree with TRBD1. The CDR3 sequence is 14 residues long. Trimming at V came to 4 bases and at J to 2 bases, leaving 5 bases not matched to a gene. Germline values: CDR1 SGHRS, CDR2 YFSETQ. The CDR3 nucleotides are TGCGCCAGCAGCGAAGAACAGGGGGCCTACGAGCAGTACATC. This codes for CASSEEQGAYEQYI.

This clonotype was detected many times. The chain employs TRBV4-1 and TRBJ2-2; perhaps TRBD2 as D (6 bases). The CDR3 spans 15 residues. Germline CDR1 is MGHRA and CDR2 is YSYEKL. V was pared by 3 bases and J by 3 bases, with 11 bases between. CDR3: CASSHPGEDTGELFF. CDR3 DNA sequence: TGCGCCAGCAGCCATCCGGGAGAGGACACCGGGGAGCTGTTTTTT.

This clonotype was counted at least ten times. The chain is built from TRBV12-3 or TRBV12-4 and TRBJ1-4; possible D gene TRBD1, 6 bases. The V end lost 5 bases, the J end lost 0 bases, and 13 bases lay between the germline ends. The CDR3 is 16 amino acids. DNA for the CDR3: TGTGCCAGCAGTGCCACAGGGTCTGCAACTAATGAAAAACTGTTTTTT. This sequence encodes CASSATGSATNEKLFF.

For this clonotype: An end of the junction does not agree with germline; a read error may underlie this. V usage is TRBV6-2 or TRBV6-3 and J usage is TRBJ1-2; no clear D gene. The CDR3 sequence is 16 residues long. Germline V gene lookup returns CDR1 MNHEY and CDR2 SVGEGT. Written as DNA, the CDR3 is TGTGCCAGCAGTTACTCAACAGAAGGATACCTGTATGGCAACACCTTC. It specifies CASSYSTEGYLYGNTF.

In its sample, this clonotype was seen many times. J is TRBJ2-1 and V is TRBV27; no clear D. V lost 6 bases, J lost 5 bases, and 11 bases lay in between. This CDR3 has 13 amino acids. In germline, CDR1 is MNHEY, CDR2 SMNVEV (reference sequence). The CDR3 DNA reads TGTGCCAGCAGGCGCTCGAAGAACAATGAGCAGTTCTTC. It codes for CASRRSKNNEQFF.

This clonotype has a count of ten or more. The J gene is TRBJ2-3, the V gene TRBV15; 13 nucleotides agree with TRBD2. This CDR3 has 19 amino acids. The junction had 8 bases not matched to a gene; V was cut back by 2 bases and J by 0 bases. The germline V gene has CDR1 LNHNV and CDR2 YYDKDF (reference sequence). This CDR3 reads CATSRTGTSGATSTDTQYF. Written as DNA, the CDR3 is TGTGCCACCAGCAGAACCGGGACTAGCGGGGCGACTAGCACAGATACGCAGTATTTT.

The table lists this clonotype with a few counts. An end of the junction does not agree with germline; a read error may underlie this. The CDR3 loop is CASSFSGLAGSTDTRYF. CDR3 nucleotides: TGTGCCAGCAGTTTTTCGGGACTAGCGGGGTCTACAGATACGCGGTATTTT. The V and J genes are TRBV27 and TRBJ2-3; 13 nucleotides line up with TRBD2. The V gene's germline CDR1 is MNHEY and CDR2 SMNVEV (reference sequence). This CDR3 spans 17 amino acids.

In its sample, this clonotype was seen a few times. V usage is TRBV7-2 and J usage is TRBJ2-1; the D is unclear. In germline, CDR1 is SGHTA, CDR2 FQGNSA. The CDR3 runs 12 residues. V was cut by 5 bases and J by 7 bases, with 9 bases left in between. The CDR3 protein is CASSLPWNEQFF. The CDR3 DNA follows: TGTGCCAGCAGCCTCCCCTGGAATGAGCAGTTCTTC.

There are a few counts of this clonotype. The gene calls are TRBV11-2 and TRBJ2-7; 7 bases are shared with TRBD1. The J segment lost 4 bases and the V segment lost 2 bases, leaving 11 bases of the junction unmatched. The CDR3 is 16 residues long. Germline V lookup: CDR1 SGHAT, CDR2 FQNNGV. The CDR3 DNA follows: TGTGCCAGCAGCTTACTCGCAGGGGGTTATCAATACGAGCAGTACTTC. This translates into CASSLLAGGYQYEQYF.